This TCR beta chain is from a study of T cell responses to AZD1222 COVID-19 vaccine. General study findings and limits: Repertoire collection took place solely once the T cell response had peaked. Donors skewed white British and female; clonal diversity was possibly underestimated. Close to half of spike-specific TCRs reportedly recognize unmutated variant regions. After two AZD1222 doses, spike-specific TCR breadth and depth rose versus day 0.

A word on this clone: The target antigen is unknown.

The repertoire was sequenced with immunoSEQ multiplex PCR; TCRdb's copy has only in-frame clones and lacks some. The sample comprises around 130,000 clones, roughly 88% of which are singletons, and about 7.9% rests with the top ten. Deletions cut 4 bases from V and 3 bases from J, with 7 bases between. The germline gives CDR1 SGHDN, CDR2 FVKESK. There are 12 residues in the CDR3. The TCR originated in an adult in good health. This chain joins TRBV14 and TRBJ2-7, with no clear D. Material: peripheral blood, obtained on day 0 of AZD1222 vaccination. CDR3 nucleotides: TGTGCCAGCAGCCCGGCTGACTACGAGCAGTACTTC. Protein product: CASSPADYEQYF.